The T cell receptor (beta chain) under discussion was sequenced for a study of blood T cell repertoires in COVID-19. Overall study: The analysed material was cDNA or gDNA that came from T cells, B-cell-depleted T cells, or PBMCs.

Participant reports of clinical history set cohort assignment. Profiled with immunoSEQ multiplex PCR; TCRdb holds only in-frame clones, not every one. The table records around 330,000 clones, approximately 91% of them present only once. The origin of this receptor is a woman in her forties who had recovered from COVID-19. The specimen was PBMCs or T cells enriched from blood (not recorded which).

The CDR3 protein is CASTEVYSTDTQYF. The CDR3 DNA reads as TGCGCCAGCACCGAGGTCTATAGCACAGATACGCAGTATTTT. The rearrangement links TRBV10-2 to TRBJ2-3; D gene ambiguous. Trimming took 7 bases from V and 0 from J, leaving 11 bases between them. Per germline, CDR1 WSHSY and CDR2 SAAADI. The CDR3 runs to 14 residues.